The following is a T cell receptor (beta chain) sequence with its context. Blood CD8+ and CD4+ T cells underwent high-throughput TCR beta sequencing. Deletions cut 3 bases from V and 9 bases from J, with 12 bases between. The CDR3 loop spans 14 amino acids. In germline, CDR1 is SGHDN, CDR2 FVKESK. This entry belongs to a study of CD8 T cells in Susac syndrome. It was with random hexamers that about 0.45 to 1 ug RNA was reverse transcribed. The method of amplification for TCR beta CDR3 was immunoSEQ multiplex PCR, covering 54 Vbeta and 13 Jbeta. MiXCR, run by TCRdb on the immunoSEQ multiplex PCR reads, gives a single entry per CDR3 protein. This sample has about 190,000 distinct CDR3 sequences; roughly 91% occur once, and the top ten carry over 0.075%.

The sequence derives from a human donor with Susac syndrome. V gene TRBV14 combines with J gene TRBJ1-6; D is undetermined. Material for sequencing was CD4+ T cells from PBMCs. The CDR3 DNA reads as TGTGCCAGCAGCCAGAGTCTTATGGGTTCACCCCTCCACTTT. Protein: CASSQSLMGSPLHF.